This T cell receptor (beta chain) came from a study of spatial heterogeneity in lung cancer. The study's findings and limits: Higher tumor mutation counts went along with higher counts of expanded intratumoral alpha and beta TCRs. Numbers of ubiquitous and regional expanded TCRs tracked ubiquitous and regional nonsynonymous mutation counts, respectively.

The presence of a unique molecular identifier marked each TCR cDNA molecule. MiXCR was run by TCRdb on the 5' RACE reads, yielding one entry per CDR3 protein. The sample gives 9,500 to 12,000 distinct CDR3 sequences, approximately 7.2% of which show up once; approximately 20% is in the top ten. Time point reported: sample taken at primary tumor resection. Untreated early-stage non-small cell lung cancer patients, approximately 79 in total, were the donors. Sequencing was performed on whole RNA extracted from tumor and nontumor lung tissue, or from frozen PBMC, and the material was left unsorted. V lost 4 bases to trimming and J lost 4 bases, with 10 bases between them. Germline lookup yields CDR1 KGHSH and CDR2 LQKENI. This CDR3 is 13 amino acids long. This clonotype came up many times. The antigen is undetermined.

The origin of this receptor is a female donor with early-stage non-small cell lung cancer. Source: lung tumor tissue, taken at surgery. This rearrangement joins TRBV18 to TRBJ2-5; D unresolved. CDR3 residues: CASSLASRETQYF. The DNA of the CDR3 is TGTGCCAGCTCACTTGCAAGTCGAGAGACCCAGTACTTC.